These 9 T cell receptor beta chains share one sample of origin, sequenced in a study of T-cell reconstitution after alpha-beta-depleted transplantation in children. Preparation of the TCRbeta library used unique molecular identifiers. A single record per CDR3 protein comes from TCRdb applying MiXCR to the PCR reads. The data contain some 200,000 distinct CDR3 sequences, about 6% of them singletons. Sequences were derived from PBMCs, sampled before TCRalphabeta/CD19-depleted stem cell transplant. Source of these receptors: a girl less than two years old with combined immunodeficiency, due to receive a stem cell transplant.

There are many counts of this clonotype. The genes are TRBV27 and TRBJ1-2; 9 nucleotides line up with TRBD1. With V trimmed by 5 bases and J by 4 bases, 8 bases remained unmatched. The CDR3 runs to 15 residues. Germline CDR1 MNHEY, CDR2 SMNVEV (reference sequence). The CDR3 is CASSATGGGGYGYTF. The CDR3 DNA sequence: TGTGCCAGCAGTGCGACAGGGGGGGGTGGCTATGGCTACACCTTC.

This clonotype came up many times. The chain is built from TRBV19 and TRBJ2-2; 7 bases match TRBD1. In germline, CDR1 is LNHDA, CDR2 SQIVND (reference sequence). V trimming: 6 bases; J trimming: 3 bases; junction bases outside the gene matches: 7. CDR3 size: 15 residues. This CDR3 is CASRSRDRYTGELFF. The CDR3 nucleotides read TGTGCCAGTAGAAGCCGGGACAGATACACCGGGGAGCTGTTTTTT.

This clonotype was observed many times. The chain uses TRBV7-3 and TRBJ2-1; 9 positions match TRBD1. V lost 0 bases, J lost 4 bases, and 16 bases stayed unmatched. This CDR3 spans 20 amino acids. Germline V gene lookup returns CDR1 SGHTA and CDR2 FQGTGA. The CDR3 DNA reads TGTGCCAGCAGCTTAACGCCGAACCCGACAGGGGGGGAACAATACAATGAGCAGTTCTTC. Translated: CASSLTPNPTGGEQYNEQFF.

In this sample, this clonotype turned up many times. This chain uses TRBV20-1 with TRBJ2-1; 8 nucleotides agree with TRBD2. Germline V CDR1 and CDR2: DFQATT, SNEGSKA (reference sequence). Trimming took 8 bases from V and 0 from J; bases not matched to a gene: 9. The CDR3 is 15 residues long. The CDR3 protein is CSTPSGSYSYNEQFF. The CDR3 coding sequence is TGCAGTACCCCAAGCGGGAGCTACTCCTACAATGAGCAGTTCTTC.

The chain couples TRBV9 to TRBJ1-1, with a weak D call TRBD1 (5 bases). Germline CDR1 is SGDLS and CDR2 is YYNGEE. The CDR3 consists of 12 residues. Trimming took 4 bases from V and 11 from J, leaving 15 bases between them. CDR3 coding DNA: TGTGCCAGCAGCCAGGACGAAGGGGAGGCTTTCTTT. This codes for CASSQDEGEAFF.

The chain combines TRBV7-2 with TRBJ1-2; D gene unclear. V was pared by 4 bases and J by 3 bases, with 21 bases between. This CDR3 is 17 amino acids long. Germline CDR1 and CDR2: SGHTA and FQGNSA. The CDR3 region is CASSSGNVHETHYGYTF. The CDR3 coding sequence is TGTGCCAGCAGCTCGGGGAACGTACACGAGACGCACTATGGCTACACCTTC.

This clonotype occurred a few times. The chain combines TRBV11-2 with TRBJ1-6; D unclear. Germline V gene lookup returns CDR1 SGHAT and CDR2 FQNNGV. There are 14 residues in the CDR3. Trimming stripped 3 bases from V and 2 bases from J, with 5 bases between. Written as DNA, the CDR3 is TGTGCCAGCAGCTTGATAGCCTATAATTCACCCCTCCACTTT. As protein: CASSLIAYNSPLHF.

This clonotype was counted many times. The chain uses TRBV4-1 and TRBJ2-1; possible D gene TRBD1, 6 bases. The CDR3 runs to 16 residues. The germline CDR1 and CDR2 sequences are MGHRA and YSYEKL. Trimming cost V 3 bases and J 9 bases, with 21 bases left between them. CDR3 coding DNA: TGCGCCAGCAGCCAGCCAGTCGGGGACAAATTCAGTGAGCAGTTCTTC. Protein sequence: CASSQPVGDKFSEQFF.

At least ten counts were recorded for this clonotype. The V and J genes are TRBV18 and TRBJ1-5; D is possibly TRBD1 (5 bases). Trimming took 8 bases from V and 7 from J, leaving 12 bases between them. The CDR3 spans 12 residues. In germline, CDR1 is KGHSH, CDR2 LQKENI. CDR3 sequence: CASHREGQPQHF. The CDR3 DNA follows: TGTGCCAGCCACCGGGAGGGGCAGCCCCAGCATTTT.